Below, 6 T cell receptor beta chains from the same sample are listed, as sequenced in a study of tumor-infiltrating lymphocytes in primary liver carcinoma. The input was around 530 ng total RNA; TCR beta cDNA was made from it with a constant-region primer. Sequencing libraries for TCR beta derived from three nested multiplex PCR rounds that used slightly modified ARM-PCR. The study ran its first two PCR rounds for roughly 10 cycles each, using TRBV1-TRBV30 forward primers and a C-beta reverse primer. Using its own MiXCR run on the multiplex PCR reads, TCRdb lists one record per CDR3 protein. The sample lists about 320,000 distinct CDR3 sequences, about 50% occurring once. Germline DNA was extracted alongside blood RNA, which was obtained from unsorted whole blood. The material sequenced was peripheral blood. The receptors originated from a woman younger than 45 with primary liver carcinoma and hepatitis B virus infection.

The V and J genes are TRBV29-1 and TRBJ2-3; D is uncertain. The CDR3 is 10 residues long. Germline CDR1 SQVTM, CDR2 ANQGSEA. V gave up 5 bases and J gave up 6 bases, with 6 bases separating them. The CDR3 loop reads CSVYGDTQYF. The CDR3 DNA reads TGCAGCGTTTATGGGGATACGCAGTATTTT.

Of note for this clonotype: A clone one base away is much larger, so this may be a read error. Because it lacks the conserved phenylalanine or tryptophan at the end, this CDR3 is likely a read error. The chain couples TRBV12-3 or TRBV12-4 to TRBJ2-5; possible D gene TRBD1, 5 bases. V lost 5 bases and J 0 bases, leaving 7 bases between the germline ends. This CDR3 is built from 13 residues. The CDR3 is CASSNRNQETQYL. CDR3 sequence (DNA): TGTGCCAGCAGTAACAGGAACCAAGAGACCCAGTACTTA.

Points on this clonotype: A junction boundary mismatches the germline segment, possibly from a read error. This chain connects TRBV11-2 to TRBJ2-3, with D perhaps matching TRBD2 (5 bases). The V gene's germline CDR1 is SGHAT and CDR2 FQNNGV. The CDR3 is 17 residues long. CDR3 sequence (DNA): TGTACCAGCAGCTCCGCCCGGGCCAGCGGACCCAAAGATACGCAGTATTTT. Translated: CTSSSARASGPKDTQYF.

Ten or more counts support this clonotype. At one boundary the junction diverges from the germline segment, which might be a read error. The chain links TRBV2 to TRBJ2-7, with TRBD2 matching over 11 bases. This CDR3 has 15 residues. CDR1 SNHLY and CDR2 FYNNEI come from the germline V gene. The DNA for the CDR3 is TGTGCCAGCAGAGAAGGGACTAGCGGCAGCTACGAGCAGTACTTC. This translates into CASREGTSGSYEQYF.

This rearrangement joins TRBV4-2 to TRBJ2-5, with D uncertain. This CDR3 spans 13 amino acids. Germline assignment: CDR1 LGHNA and CDR2 YNFKEQ. Trimming stripped 3 bases from V and 4 bases from J, with 9 bases between. The CDR3 DNA reads TGTGCCAGCAGCCAGGGTCTTCGAGAGACCCAGTACTTC. Its translation is CASSQGLRETQYF.

This clonotype was detected ten times or more. This CDR3 reads CASSSPHSVTGELFF. DNA for the CDR3: TGTGCCAGCAGCTCCCCACATAGCGTCACCGGGGAGCTGTTTTTT. The rearrangement uses TRBV12-3 or TRBV12-4 and TRBJ2-2; D perhaps matches TRBD2 (5 bases). The V gene lost 6 bases and the J gene lost 4 bases, with 15 bases spanning the gap. The CDR3 length is 15 residues.